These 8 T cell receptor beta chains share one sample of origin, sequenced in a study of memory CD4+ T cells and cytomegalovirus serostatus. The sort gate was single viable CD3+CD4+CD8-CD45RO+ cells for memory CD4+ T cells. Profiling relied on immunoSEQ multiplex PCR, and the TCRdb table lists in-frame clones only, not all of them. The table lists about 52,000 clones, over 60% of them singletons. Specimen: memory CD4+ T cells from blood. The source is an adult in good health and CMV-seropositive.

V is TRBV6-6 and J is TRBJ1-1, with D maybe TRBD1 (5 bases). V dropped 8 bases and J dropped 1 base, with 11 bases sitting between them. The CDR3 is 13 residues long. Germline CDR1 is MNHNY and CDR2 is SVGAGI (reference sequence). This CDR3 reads CASSWQGNTEAFF. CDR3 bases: TGTGCCAGCTCGTGGCAGGGGAACACTGAAGCTTTCTTT.

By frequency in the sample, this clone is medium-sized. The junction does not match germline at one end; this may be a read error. The CDR3 DNA is TGCGCCTCGGGGGAACGGATCGTTAGCTACACCTTC. Its translation is CASGERIVSYTF. The chain carries TRBV30 and TRBJ1-2; D is perhaps TRBD1 (5 bases). Germline V gene sequence: CDR1 GTSNPN, CDR2 SVGIG (reference sequence). This CDR3 spans 12 amino acids.

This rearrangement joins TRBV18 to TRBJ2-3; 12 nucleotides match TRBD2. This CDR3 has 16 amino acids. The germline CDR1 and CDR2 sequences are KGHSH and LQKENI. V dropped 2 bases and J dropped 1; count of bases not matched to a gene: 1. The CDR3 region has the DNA TGTGCCAGCTCACCAGGACTAGCGGGGCGCACAGATACGCAGTATTTT. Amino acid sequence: CASSPGLAGRTDTQYF.

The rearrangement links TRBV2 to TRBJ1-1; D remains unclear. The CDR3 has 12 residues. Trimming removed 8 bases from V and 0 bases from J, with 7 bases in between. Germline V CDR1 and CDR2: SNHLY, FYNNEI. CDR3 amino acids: CASGRLNTEAFF. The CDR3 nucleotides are TGTGCCAGCGGACGGTTGAACACTGAAGCTTTCTTT.

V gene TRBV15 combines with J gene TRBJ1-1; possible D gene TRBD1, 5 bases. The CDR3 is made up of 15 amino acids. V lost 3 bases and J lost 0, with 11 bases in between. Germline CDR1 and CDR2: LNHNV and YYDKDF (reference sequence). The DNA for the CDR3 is TGTGCCACCAGCAGGGGGGGGGTGATGAACACTGAAGCTTTCTTT. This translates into CATSRGGVMNTEAFF. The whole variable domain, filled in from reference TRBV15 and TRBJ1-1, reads DAMVIQNPRYQVTQFGKPVTLSCSQTLNHNVMYWYQQKSSQAPKLLFHYYDKDFNNEADTPDNFQSRRPNTSFCFLDIRSPGLGDTAMYLCATSRGGVMNTEAFFGQGTRLTVV.

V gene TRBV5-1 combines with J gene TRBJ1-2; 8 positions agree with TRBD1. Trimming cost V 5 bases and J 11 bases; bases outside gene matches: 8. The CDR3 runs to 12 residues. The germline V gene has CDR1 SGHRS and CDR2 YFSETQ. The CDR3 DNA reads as TGCGCCAGCAGTTTCGGACAGGGCCTGTACACCTTC. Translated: CASSFGQGLYTF.

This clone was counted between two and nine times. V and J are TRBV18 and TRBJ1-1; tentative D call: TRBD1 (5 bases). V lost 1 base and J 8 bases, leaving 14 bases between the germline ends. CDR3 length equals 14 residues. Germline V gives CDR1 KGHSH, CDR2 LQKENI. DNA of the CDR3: TGTGCCAGCTCACCACACCTGAGGCAGGGCGAAGCTTTCTTT. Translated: CASSPHLRQGEAFF.

The CDR3 DNA sequence: TGTGCCTGGGCGGCCTCAAACACCATATATTTT. Residues: CAWAASNTIYF. This sequence joins TRBV30 and TRBJ1-3; D call uncertain. V dropped 5 bases and J dropped 6 bases, with 8 bases sitting between them. CDR3 length equals 11 residues. Germline values: CDR1 GTSNPN, CDR2 SVGIG (reference sequence).